One sample yielded the 7 T cell receptor beta chains listed below, sequenced in a study of blood T cell repertoires in COVID-19. Clones were sequenced by immunoSEQ multiplex PCR, and TCRdb holds only the in-frame ones, with some missing. The data hold roughly 100,000 clones, with more than 65% observed a single time. The source material was peripheral blood. These receptors were collected from an older man with active or convalescent COVID-19.

The V gene is TRBV9, the J gene TRBJ2-7; D is possibly TRBD2 (5 bases). CDR1 is SGDLS and CDR2 is YYNGEE in the germline V gene. The ends were cut back, 5 bases at V and 0 bases at J, with 12 bases in the middle. The CDR3 contains 14 residues. CDR3 nucleotides: TGTGCCAGCAGTCGCGGACTCAGCTCCTACGAGCAGTACTTC. It yields the protein CASSRGLSSYEQYF.

This chain joins TRBV5-1 and TRBJ1-1; D gene ambiguous. Deletions cut 4 bases from V and 2 bases from J, with 3 bases between. The CDR3 contains 11 residues. Germline V gene lookup returns CDR1 SGHRS and CDR2 YFSETQ. The CDR3 DNA reads as TGCGCCAGCAGCCTAAACACTGAAGCTTTCTTT. This encodes CASSLNTEAFF.

This sequence joins TRBV11-2 and TRBJ2-5; the match to TRBD2 covers 9 bases. V lost 0 bases and J lost 5; bases outside the gene matches: 7. This CDR3 contains 16 residues. In germline, CDR1 is SGHAT, CDR2 FQNNGV. The CDR3 DNA reads TGTGCCAGCAGCTTAGAGGCTAGCGGGGTCGGGGAGACCCAGTACTTC. Encoded protein: CASSLEASGVGETQYF.

This rearrangement joins TRBV2 to TRBJ2-7, with 10 bases aligning to TRBD1. Germline V gene data show CDR1 as SNHLY and CDR2 as FYNNEI. V shed 6 bases, J shed 3 bases, and the junction held 2 bases outside the gene matches. The CDR3 length is 13 residues. This CDR3 reads CASRRDRGYEQYF. For the CDR3, the DNA is TGTGCCAGCAGGAGGGACAGGGGCTACGAGCAGTACTTC.

This clone was seen a few times. This chain connects TRBV6-2 or TRBV6-3 to TRBJ2-2, with 10 bases identical to TRBD2. V shed 0 bases, J shed 4 bases, and the junction held 8 bases outside the gene matches. Germline V gene data show CDR1 as MNHEY and CDR2 as SVGEGT. The CDR3 runs to 18 residues. The CDR3 bases are TGTGCCAGCAGTTACTCGATTCTAGCGGGGGCCCCCACCGGGGAGCTGTTTTTT. It encodes CASSYSILAGAPTGELFF.

This chain connects TRBV28 to TRBJ1-5, with TRBD1 identical over 7 bases. The CDR3 has 12 amino acids. Germline V CDR1 and CDR2: MDHEN, SYDVKM. V lost 6 bases, J lost 7 bases, and 3 bases stayed unmatched. CDR3 loop: CASRTGVQPQHF. The CDR3 coding sequence is TGTGCCAGCAGAACAGGGGTCCAGCCCCAGCATTTT.

DNA of the CDR3: TGTGCCAGCAGTTCAAGCGACGGACGAGGGCCCGCTAACGAGCAGTACTTC. Amino acid sequence: CASSSSDGRGPANEQYF. The chain joins TRBV28 to TRBJ2-7; weak D call: TRBD2 (5 bases). Looked up from germline, CDR1 is MDHEN and CDR2 is SYDVKM. V dropped 4 bases and J dropped 5 bases, with 24 bases sitting between them. This CDR3 is built from 17 residues.